The 25 T cell receptor beta chains listed next were all sequenced from one sample in a study of blood T cell repertoires in COVID-19. Sequencing was performed with immunoSEQ multiplex PCR; in TCRdb, only in-frame clones are kept and a portion is missing. The table shows roughly 330,000 clones, with approximately 90% occurring only once. The specimen was peripheral blood. The receptors shown here come from a woman in her forties or fifties with active or convalescent COVID-19.

The chain is built from TRBV3-1 (or the pseudogene TRBV3-2) and TRBJ2-1; D is undetermined. CDR3 length equals 12 residues. With 11 bases removed from V and 6 bases from J, the gap between germline ends came to 14 bases. From germline, CDR1 is LGHDT and CDR2 YNNKEL (reference sequence). The CDR3 protein is CAGPEASNEQFF. The CDR3 bases are TGTGCCGGGCCAGAAGCAAGCAATGAGCAGTTCTTC.

The genes are TRBV2 and TRBJ2-3; weak D call: TRBD2 (6 bases). This CDR3 is built from 16 residues. V was clipped by 6 bases and J by 1 base, with 17 bases between them. Germline-derived CDR1 and CDR2 are SNHLY and FYNNEI. The CDR3 region has the DNA TGTGCCAGCAGAGTACTAGGAACGGGAGGCACAGATACGCAGTATTTT. It encodes CASRVLGTGGTDTQYF.

The J gene is TRBJ1-3, the V gene TRBV19; 7 bases line up with TRBD1. The CDR3 consists of 15 residues. Per the germline V gene, CDR1 is LNHDA and CDR2 is SQIVND (reference sequence). V was clipped by 7 bases and J by 1 base; unmatched bases: 7. CDR3 nucleotides: TGTGCCAGTATCCAGGGGGATGCGTCTGGAAACACCATATATTTT. It translates to CASIQGDASGNTIYF.

The table lists this clone with a few counts. The chain employs TRBV25-1 and TRBJ1-1, with TRBD1 matching 8 bases. With V trimmed by 1 base and J by 6 bases, 4 bases remained unmatched. This CDR3 region has 14 residues. Germline loops: CDR1 MGHDK, CDR2 SYGVNS. The CDR3: CASSESSQGAEAFF. In DNA, the CDR3 is TGTGCCAGCAGTGAATCCTCACAGGGGGCTGAAGCTTTCTTT.

This chain uses TRBV30 with TRBJ1-2; a weak D match, TRBD1 (6 bases). V lost 3 bases, J lost 5 bases, and 13 bases lay in between. The CDR3 length is 13 residues. CDR1 GTSNPN and CDR2 SVGIG come from the germline V gene (reference sequence). The DNA for the CDR3 is TGTGCCTGGAGCCTCGTTCAGGGGTATGGCTACACCTTC. Translation gives CAWSLVQGYGYTF.

The chain links TRBV9 to TRBJ1-1; D not certain. V was trimmed by 3 bases and J by 1 base, leaving 13 bases between them. CDR3 length equals 15 residues. Germline V CDR1 and CDR2: SGDLS, YYNGEE. CDR3 nucleotide sequence: TGTGCCAGCAGCGGCGCCATTTATCGGAACACTGAAGCTTTCTTT. Protein product: CASSGAIYRNTEAFF.

The table lists this clone with a count of one. The V and J genes are TRBV15 and TRBJ1-1; possible D gene TRBD1, 6 bases. V was clipped by 8 bases and J by 0 bases, with 10 bases between them. Germline V gene lookup returns CDR1 LNHNV and CDR2 YYDKDF (reference sequence). This CDR3 contains 13 residues. CDR3 nucleotide sequence: TGTGCCACCGCAGGGGTGATGAACACTGAAGCTTTCTTT. It specifies CATAGVMNTEAFF.

The rearrangement joins TRBV24-1 to TRBJ2-5; 7 nucleotides agree with TRBD1. Germline loops: CDR1 KGHDR, CDR2 SFDVKD. V lost 3 bases, J lost 3 bases, and 6 bases stayed unmatched. This CDR3 has 15 amino acids. The CDR3 DNA follows: TGTGCCACCAGTGATCGGGACAGCAACGAAGAGACCCAGTACTTC. It encodes CATSDRDSNEETQYF.

The V gene is TRBV13, the J gene TRBJ1-1; D gene unclear. The germline V and J ends were trimmed by 5 bases and 7 bases, with 14 bases remaining between them. The germline V gene has CDR1 PRHDT and CDR2 FYEKMQ (reference sequence). The CDR3 has 13 amino acids. CDR3 DNA sequence: TGTGCCAGCAGCCCCTCGCAGGCCCTTGAAGCTTTCTTT. Protein sequence: CASSPSQALEAFF.

This chain uses TRBV7-8 with TRBJ2-1; D possibly corresponds to TRBD1 (5 bases). Germline loops: CDR1 SGHVS, CDR2 FQNEAQ. This CDR3 spans 16 amino acids. V was cut by 3 bases and J by 0 bases, with 12 bases left in between. The CDR3 reads CASSFTQGSSYNEQFF. The DNA for the CDR3 is TGTGCCAGCAGCTTCACTCAGGGTAGCTCCTACAATGAGCAGTTCTTC.

The J gene is TRBJ1-3, the V gene TRBV4-1; D ambiguous. V was pared by 0 bases and J by 5 bases, with 11 bases between. The CDR3 consists of 15 residues. Germline V gives CDR1 MGHRA, CDR2 YSYEKL. CDR3 nucleotides: TGCGCCAGCAGCCAAGAGGTCACACCACGAAACACCATATATTTT. Protein: CASSQEVTPRNTIYF.

The chain is built from TRBV4-1 and TRBJ2-3; 10 bases line up with TRBD2. Trimming cost V 3 bases and J 2 bases; bases outside gene matches: 5. Germline V gene sequence: CDR1 MGHRA, CDR2 YSYEKL. The CDR3 runs 16 residues. The CDR3 region is CASSQNSGRTTDTQYF. CDR3 coding DNA: TGCGCCAGCAGCCAGAATAGCGGGAGGACCACAGATACGCAGTATTTT.

This CDR3 is CAISDQVGTDTQYF. The DNA of the CDR3 is TGTGCCATCAGTGACCAGGTTGGCACAGATACGCAGTATTTT. V usage is TRBV10-3 and J usage is TRBJ2-3; D not certain. The V end was cut by 3 bases, the J end by 1 base, with 8 bases between. CDR1 is ENHRY and CDR2 is SYGVKD in the germline V gene. The CDR3 covers 14 residues.

This chain joins TRBV2 and TRBJ1-1; D is ambiguous. The CDR3 sequence is 15 residues long. CDR1 is SNHLY, CDR2 FYNNEI, per germline. Trimming stripped 6 bases from V and 4 bases from J, with 18 bases between. This CDR3 reads CASSPDLQGSTEAFF. Written as DNA, the CDR3 is TGTGCCAGCAGCCCGGACCTCCAAGGGAGCACTGAAGCTTTCTTT.

A single count supports this clone. This chain uses TRBV11-2 with TRBJ2-3; D might be TRBD2 (5 bases). V lost 3 bases, J lost 4 bases, and 8 bases lay in between. The CDR3 covers 13 residues. Per germline, CDR1 SGHAT and CDR2 FQNNGV. CDR3 DNA sequence: TGTGCCAGCAGCTTCAACGGGGCAGATACGCAGTATTTT. It encodes CASSFNGADTQYF.

This clone appeared once. The chain combines TRBV5-4 with TRBJ1-1; D is undetermined. V shed 6 bases and J shed 3 bases, with 15 bases lying between them. Germline CDR1 is SGHNT and CDR2 is YYREEE (reference sequence). This CDR3 contains 14 residues. The CDR3 loop reads CASTGGFGDTEAFF. Written as DNA, the CDR3 is TGTGCCAGCACCGGAGGGTTTGGGGACACTGAAGCTTTCTTT.

The chain joins TRBV4-1 to TRBJ1-1; D is ambiguous. The CDR3 contains 14 residues. In germline, CDR1 is MGHRA, CDR2 YSYEKL. The V end was cut by 0 bases, the J end by 1 base, with 6 bases between. CDR3 nucleotide sequence: TGCGCCAGCAGCCAAGAACGACAGAACACTGAAGCTTTCTTT. Translated, it gives CASSQERQNTEAFF.

V gene TRBV19 combines with J gene TRBJ1-1; 7 bases fit TRBD1. J gave up 8 bases and V 6 bases, and 3 bases lay outside the gene matches. CDR1 LNHDA and CDR2 SQIVND come from the germline V gene (reference sequence). The CDR3 is 11 residues long. The CDR3 loop reads CASRTGPEAFF. The CDR3, as DNA: TGTGCCAGTAGGACAGGGCCCGAAGCTTTCTTT.

The chain recombines TRBV7-2 with TRBJ2-1; D unclear. The CDR3 contains 12 residues. The germline V gene encodes CDR1 SGHTA and CDR2 FQGNSA. The V gene lost 1 base and the J gene lost 10 bases, with 8 bases spanning the gap. In DNA form, the CDR3 reads TGTGCCAGCAGCTTAGATTTTCGGGAGCAGTTCTTC. Its translation: CASSLDFREQFF.

The chain uses TRBV23-1 and TRBJ2-4, with 11 positions matching TRBD2. TRBV23-1 is placed among ORFs of uncertain function. Trimming took 0 bases from V and 7 from J; bases not matched to a gene: 17. The CDR3 sequence is 20 residues long. The CDR3 coding sequence is TGCGCCAGCAGTCAATCCCATCGGGGAACTAGCGGGAGAGGGGGGAACATTCAGTACTTC. This gives the protein CASSQSHRGTSGRGGNIQYF.

The chain employs TRBV6-2 or TRBV6-3 and TRBJ2-2; D may be TRBD2 (5 bases). CDR1 and CDR2 from the germline V gene are MNHEY and SVGEGT. The CDR3 is 13 amino acids. V shed 6 bases and J shed 5 bases, with 10 bases lying between them. In DNA, the CDR3 is TGTGCCAGCAGGCCTCTAGCAACCGGGGAGCTGTTTTTT. It encodes CASRPLATGELFF.

A word on this clone: One end of the junction fails to match germline, which may point to a read error. The chain is built from TRBV7-7 and TRBJ2-2; 8 bases are shared with TRBD2. Germline lookup yields CDR1 SSHAT and CDR2 FNYEAQ (reference sequence). This CDR3 has 15 amino acids. The CDR3 DNA reads TGTGCTAGCAGCTCCGACGGGAGGGCCACCGGGGAGCTGTTTTTT. Residues: CASSSDGRATGELFF.

The chain carries TRBV28 and TRBJ2-5; D not certain. The CDR3 is 16 amino acids. V gave up 3 bases and J gave up 2 bases, with 16 bases separating them. Germline-derived CDR1 and CDR2 are MDHEN and SYDVKM. This CDR3 is CASSFIVGEEQETQYF. The CDR3 coding sequence is TGTGCCAGCAGTTTTATTGTTGGAGAAGAACAAGAGACCCAGTACTTC. Combining the CDR3 with reference TRBV28 and TRBJ2-5 gives the whole variable domain DVKVTQSSRYLVKRTGEKVFLECVQDMDHENMFWYRQDPGLGLRLIYFSYDVKMKEKGDIPEGYSVSREKKERFSLILESASTNQTSMYLCASSFIVGEEQETQYFGPGTRLLVL.

The J gene is TRBJ1-4, the V gene TRBV19, with 7 positions matching TRBD1. From germline, CDR1 is LNHDA and CDR2 SQIVND (reference sequence). V lost 8 bases, J lost 3 bases, and 9 bases stayed unmatched. The CDR3 has 15 residues. The CDR3 protein is CASSQQGLPNEKLFF. CDR3 DNA sequence: TGTGCCAGTTCTCAACAGGGGTTGCCTAATGAAAAACTGTTTTTT.

The chain recombines TRBV7-9 with TRBJ2-3; 10 bases are a match to TRBD2. This CDR3 is 15 amino acids long. Germline trimming cut 4 bases from V and 4 bases from J; bases unmatched to any gene: 5. Germline V lookup: CDR1 SEHNR, CDR2 FQNEAQ (reference sequence). CDR3 nucleotide sequence: TGTGCCAGCAGCTGGCTAGCGGGAGAATCAGATACGCAGTATTTT. Translation: CASSWLAGESDTQYF.